These 24 T cell receptor beta chains came from one sample sequenced in a study of blood T cell repertoires in COVID-19 (dated by TCRdb to 2018 to 2021). The library was produced with the immunoSEQ multiplex PCR assay. This is the immuneACCESS table as TCRdb keeps it, with only in-frame sequences that have V and J called. A part of the clones is gone; compared with another copy, unresolved V genes explain less than half, and the rest is unexplained. Within this sample are roughly 250,000 clones, with 88% of them counted one time only. Roughly 4% of the sample is in the top ten clones. Input material: peripheral blood. These receptor sequences come from a man aged 55 to 70 who had recovered from COVID-19.

This chain links TRBV2 with TRBJ1-2; TRBD1 matches 7 bases. Trimming removed 10 bases from V and 8 bases from J; junction bases left unmatched: 13. The CDR3 has 13 amino acids. The germline V gene encodes CDR1 SNHLY and CDR2 FYNNEI. The CDR3 sequence: CANQDPTGLGYTF. CDR3 DNA sequence: TGTGCCAACCAAGACCCGACAGGGCTGGGCTACACCTTC.

The chain employs TRBV19 and TRBJ2-7, with 7 bases identical to TRBD1. V gave up 5 bases and J gave up 1 base; unmatched junction bases: 8. In germline, CDR1 is LNHDA, CDR2 SQIVND (reference sequence). This CDR3 has 15 amino acids. The CDR3 region is CASSPGTEISYEQYF. DNA for the CDR3: TGTGCCAGTAGTCCCGGGACAGAAATTTCCTACGAGCAGTACTTC. The entire variable domain, with the rest obtained from reference TRBV19 and TRBJ2-7, is as follows: DGGITQSPKYLFRKEGQNVTLSCEQNLNHDAMYWYRQDPGQGLRLIYYSQIVNDFQKGDIAEGYSVSREKKESFPLTVTSAQKNPTAFYLCASSPGTEISYEQYFGPGTRLTVT.

The chain has TRBV7-2 and TRBJ1-6; D remains ambiguous. The CDR3 extends over 14 amino acids. In germline, CDR1 is SGHTA, CDR2 FQGNSA. V gave up 0 bases and J gave up 8 bases, with 8 bases separating them. CDR3 bases: TGTGCCAGCAGCTTAGCTTACGGAGATTCACCCCTCCACTTT. As protein: CASSLAYGDSPLHF.

This chain connects TRBV3-1 (or the pseudogene TRBV3-2) to TRBJ2-3, with TRBD2 matching over 14 bases. The CDR3 runs to 17 residues. V was clipped by 5 bases and J by 4 bases; unmatched bases: 8. Germline CDR1 and CDR2: LGHDT and YNNKEL (reference sequence). The CDR3 sequence is CASSKGLAGGDADTQYF. CDR3 bases: TGTGCCAGCAGCAAAGGACTAGCGGGGGGCGACGCAGATACGCAGTATTTT.

The V call is TRBV11-2, the J call TRBJ1-4, with D perhaps matching TRBD1 (6 bases). The V end lost 4 bases, the J end lost 3 bases, and 12 bases lay between the germline ends. Germline V lookup: CDR1 SGHAT, CDR2 FQNNGV. This CDR3 comprises 15 residues. CDR3 DNA sequence: TGTGCCAGCAGCTCTACGAGGACAGCTAATGAAAAACTGTTTTTT. This gives the protein CASSSTRTANEKLFF.

The chain couples TRBV19 to TRBJ2-5, with 7 bases that match TRBD2. CDR3 length: 14 amino acids. V shed 5 bases, J shed 5 bases, and the junction held 8 bases outside the gene matches. From germline, CDR1 is LNHDA and CDR2 SQIVND (reference sequence). CDR3 coding DNA: TGTGCCAGTAGTTGGCGAGGACTAGACGAGACCCAGTACTTC. Residues: CASSWRGLDETQYF.

The V call is TRBV27, the J call TRBJ2-2, with TRBD2 matching 12 bases. The CDR3 has 17 amino acids. Germline assignment: CDR1 MNHEY and CDR2 SMNVEV (reference sequence). V lost 6 bases, J lost 5 bases, and 10 bases stayed unmatched. CDR3 sequence: CASRPLAGGPRTGELFF. The CDR3 DNA is TGTGCCAGCAGACCCCTAGCGGGGGGGCCGAGAACCGGGGAGCTGTTTTTT.

The V and J genes are TRBV2 and TRBJ2-2, with 8 bases fitting TRBD1. V trimming: 8 bases; J trimming: 2 bases; junction bases outside the gene matches: 7. The CDR3 runs to 15 residues. Per the germline V gene, CDR1 is SNHLY and CDR2 is FYNNEI. This CDR3 is CASPKDRDNTGELFF. As DNA, the CDR3 is TGTGCCAGCCCTAAGGACAGGGATAACACCGGGGAGCTGTTTTTT.

This chain uses TRBV7-6 with TRBJ2-1; 9 bases match TRBD1. CDR3 length: 16 residues. With V trimmed by 3 bases and J by 7 bases, 10 bases remained unmatched. Germline loops: CDR1 SGHVS, CDR2 FNYEAQ. The CDR3: CASSFLDRGVRNEQFF. CDR3 DNA sequence: TGTGCCAGCAGCTTCCTTGACAGGGGGGTACGGAATGAGCAGTTCTTC.

The chain has TRBV3-1 (or the pseudogene TRBV3-2) and TRBJ2-7; 7 bases are a match to TRBD1. The CDR3 is 15 amino acids. Trimming at V came to 2 bases and at J to 4 bases, leaving 8 bases not matched to a gene. Germline V gene lookup returns CDR1 LGHDT and CDR2 YNNKEL (reference sequence). The CDR3 DNA reads as TGTGCCAGCAGCCAACCGGGACAGACACCTTACGAGCAGTACTTC. As protein: CASSQPGQTPYEQYF.

The V and J genes are TRBV27 and TRBJ2-7, with a weak D call TRBD1 (6 bases). The CDR3 totals 14 residues. Germline assignment: CDR1 MNHEY and CDR2 SMNVEV (reference sequence). V was clipped by 8 bases and J by 0 bases, with 14 bases between them. The CDR3 coding sequence is TGTGCCAGCCGGACAGTCTCCCCCTCCTACGAGCAGTACTTC. Translating gives CASRTVSPSYEQYF.

This chain links TRBV19 with TRBJ2-3; possibly TRBD1 for D (5 bases). This CDR3 is 14 amino acids long. V lost 8 bases and J lost 0, with 12 bases in between. Germline CDR1 is LNHDA and CDR2 is SQIVND (reference sequence). CDR3 loop: CASRQGGSTDTQYF. The CDR3 DNA follows: TGTGCCAGTCGGCAGGGTGGTAGCACAGATACGCAGTATTTT.

This clone was seen only once. The CDR3 sequence: CASSPGRTGGGKTQYF. The CDR3 DNA reads TGTGCCAGCAGCCCCGGTAGGACGGGGGGGGGAAAGACCCAGTACTTC. The V gene is TRBV5-4, the J gene TRBJ2-5; TRBD2 matches at 8 bases. Germline values: CDR1 SGHNT, CDR2 YYREEE (reference sequence). The CDR3 spans 16 residues. Germline trimming cut 4 bases from V and 6 bases from J; bases unmatched to any gene: 14.

The chain links TRBV7-2 to TRBJ2-2, with D possibly being TRBD2 (7 bases). Germline CDR1 SGHTA, CDR2 FQGNSA. Trimming took 2 bases from V and 7 from J, leaving 17 bases between them. The CDR3 covers 16 residues. CDR3: CASSLRGGPTSGELFF. In DNA, the CDR3 is TGTGCCAGCAGCTTAAGGGGGGGGCCCACCAGCGGGGAGCTGTTTTTT.

This clone appeared a single time. The chain carries TRBV30 and TRBJ2-7, with D perhaps matching TRBD2 (6 bases). The V end lost 4 bases, the J end lost 2 bases, and 9 bases lay between the germline ends. This CDR3 spans 12 amino acids. Germline-derived CDR1 and CDR2 are GTSNPN and SVGIG (reference sequence). The DNA of the CDR3 is TGTGCCTGGAACGCGGGAACCTACGAGCAGTACTTC. Translating it yields CAWNAGTYEQYF.

V is TRBV5-4 and J is TRBJ1-6, with D unresolved. V lost 3 bases, J lost 0 bases, and 10 bases lay in between. In germline, CDR1 is SGHNT, CDR2 YYREEE (reference sequence). The CDR3 spans 16 residues. In DNA, the CDR3 is TGTGCCAGCAGCTCCGGAAGGAGCTCCTATAATTCACCCCTCCACTTT. Amino acids: CASSSGRSSYNSPLHF.

The chain couples TRBV18 to TRBJ2-7, with 7 bases aligning to TRBD1. There are 14 residues in the CDR3. With V trimmed by 1 base and J by 0 bases, 0 bases remained unmatched. Germline V gene sequence: CDR1 KGHSH, CDR2 LQKENI. This CDR3 reads CASSPRDSSYEQYF. The CDR3 DNA reads as TGTGCCAGCTCACCACGGGACAGCTCCTACGAGCAGTACTTC.

CDR3 DNA sequence: TGTGCCAGCAGCGTAGGGCAGTTCAATCAGCCCCAGCATTTT. Amino acid sequence: CASSVGQFNQPQHF. The rearrangement links TRBV9 to TRBJ1-5; D unresolved. Per germline, CDR1 SGDLS and CDR2 YYNGEE. The CDR3 extends over 14 amino acids. Deletions cut 0 bases from V and 3 bases from J, with 7 bases between.

In this sample, this clone turned up once. Written as DNA, the CDR3 is TGCAGCGTTGAAGACAGTTTCTCGTACGAGCAGTACTTC. Its protein is CSVEDSFSYEQYF. The chain uses TRBV29-1 and TRBJ2-7; D is unresolved. The germline CDR1 and CDR2 sequences are SQVTM and ANQGSEA. V shed 0 bases and J shed 4 bases, with 10 bases lying between them. The CDR3 length is 13 residues.

The chain has TRBV18 and TRBJ1-5, with D perhaps TRBD1 (5 bases). The CDR3 is made up of 13 amino acids. Germline loops: CDR1 KGHSH, CDR2 LQKENI. The V end was cut by 3 bases, the J end by 4 bases, with 7 bases between. CDR3 region: CASSPQGNQPQHF. The CDR3 DNA follows: TGTGCCAGCTCACCCCAGGGAAATCAGCCCCAGCATTTT.

This clone was counted a single time. V gene TRBV5-1 combines with J gene TRBJ2-7, with 9 bases fitting TRBD1. Germline loops: CDR1 SGHRS, CDR2 YFSETQ. The ends lost 2 bases at V and 3 bases at J; junction bases unmatched: 12. This CDR3 contains 17 residues. Here the CDR3 DNA reads TGCGCCAGCAGCTTCGACCGGGACAGGGAGAACGTCTACGAGCAGTACTTC. Translated, it gives CASSFDRDRENVYEQYF.

This chain joins TRBV28 and TRBJ2-5; 7 nucleotides line up with TRBD1. Germline-derived CDR1 and CDR2 are MDHEN and SYDVKM. This CDR3 has 14 amino acids. With V trimmed by 7 bases and J by 3 bases, 8 bases remained unmatched. CDR3 sequence reads: CASTRRGQEETQYF. The CDR3 nucleotides are TGTGCCAGCACTCGAAGGGGGCAGGAAGAGACCCAGTACTTC.

The rearrangement uses TRBV4-2 and TRBJ2-2; D unclear. The CDR3 extends over 12 amino acids. The V and J ends lost 1 base and 8 bases respectively, with 5 bases between them. CDR1 and CDR2 from the germline V gene are LGHNA and YNFKEQ. The CDR3 nucleotides are TGTGCCAGCAGCCAAGCCCTGGGGGAGCTGTTTTTT. This translates into CASSQALGELFF.

The chain has TRBV15 and TRBJ2-3; TRBD2 agrees at 12 bases. V shed 4 bases, J shed 7 bases, and the junction held 6 bases outside the gene matches. Germline V gives CDR1 LNHNV, CDR2 YYDKDF (reference sequence). The CDR3 totals 15 residues. The CDR3 sequence: CATSTRLAGDHTQYF. In DNA, the CDR3 is TGTGCCACCAGCACCCGACTAGCGGGAGATCATACGCAGTATTTT. Using reference TRBV15 and TRBJ2-3 for the parts outside the CDR3, the full variable domain is DAMVIQNPRYQVTQFGKPVTLSCSQTLNHNVMYWYQQKSSQAPKLLFHYYDKDFNNEADTPDNFQSRRPNTSFCFLDIRSPGLGDTAMYLCATSTRLAGDHTQYFGPGTRLTVL.